The rows below give T cell receptor beta chains drawn from one sample of a study of cytomegalovirus exposure and HLA in healthy donors. Using immunoSEQ multiplex PCR, the repertoire was profiled, and TCRdb retains in-frame clones only, with some absent. The table records under 150,000 clones, roughly four fifths of them present only once. Sequenced: PBMCs. All receptors derive from a male donor in good health and CMV-seronegative. CDR3s leave out the opening cysteine and the closing phenylalanine or tryptophan. D genes are given only for firm matches.

TRBV30	TRBJ2-7	TRBD2	AWTSGRASYEQY
TRBV11-1	TRBJ2-1	TRBD2	ASSRFGLANNEQF
TRBV7-2	TRBJ1-5	-	ASSLVGGGQPQH
TRBV14	TRBJ1-1	TRBD1	ASSQPGGTEAF
TRBV19	TRBJ1-2	-	ASLEDNYGYT
TRBV5-4	TRBJ2-5	-	ASSSGLDPVGETQY
TRBV27	TRBJ1-1	-	ASSFSGNTEAF
TRBV6-6	TRBJ2-3	-	ASSYYRDTQY
TRBV19	TRBJ1-1	-	ASTPAGIVEAF
TRBV7-2	TRBJ2-3	-	ASSRSELSTDTQY
TRBV4-1	TRBJ2-7	-	ASSQVRGSYEQY
TRBV6-5	TRBJ2-1	-	ASSYSNTINEQF
TRBV7-2	TRBJ2-5	TRBD1	ASSSHRGEEQY
TRBV30	TRBJ1-3	TRBD1	AWQGEGTPGNTIY
TRBV2	TRBJ2-7	TRBD1	ALNQGAQQY
TRBV11-3	TRBJ2-1	TRBD2	ASSLAGGNSTVWEQF
TRBV9	TRBJ1-3	-	ASSGGANTIY
TRBV9	TRBJ1-4	TRBD1	ASSATGDGKLF
TRBV30	TRBJ2-7	-	AYGAYEQY
TRBV6-5	TRBJ2-5	TRBD2	ASSLLAGGEGETQY
TRBV7-6	TRBJ2-2	-	ASSSSRGGVTGELF
TRBV7-9	TRBJ2-1	-	ASSPLPLDVALNNEQF
TRBV4-3	TRBJ2-4	TRBD1	ASSQELGQGHRH
TRBV7-9	TRBJ1-1	TRBD1	ASSLVGQGGEAF
TRBV27	TRBJ2-1	-	ASSSGLIYNEQF
TRBV28	TRBJ1-1	-	ASTLTGMNTEAF
TRBV4-3	TRBJ1-6	-	ASSQDARFSPLH
TRBV9	TRBJ1-4	-	ASSVGGGLHNEKLF
TRBV9	TRBJ2-1	-	ASSPYGISSYNEQF
TRBV19	TRBJ2-1	TRBD2	ASSFLPAGAVEQF
TRBV5-3	TRBJ2-7	-	ARSRGKIREQY
TRBV6-1	TRBJ2-7	-	ASSEVGLSYEQY
TRBV4-3	TRBJ2-3	TRBD2	ASSQDRAGGPTDTQY
TRBV11-3	TRBJ2-1	TRBD2	ASSGLAGSYNEQF
TRBV2	TRBJ2-5	TRBD2	ASSGLAGGQETQY
TRBV12-1	TRBJ2-1	-	AIPVGGVNEQF
TRBV10-1	TRBJ2-1	TRBD2	ASSYGLAEGENEQF
TRBV11-2	TRBJ1-1	-	ASSLDFGQLNTEAF
TRBV4-1	TRBJ2-7	TRBD2	ASSQGTSGALLEQY